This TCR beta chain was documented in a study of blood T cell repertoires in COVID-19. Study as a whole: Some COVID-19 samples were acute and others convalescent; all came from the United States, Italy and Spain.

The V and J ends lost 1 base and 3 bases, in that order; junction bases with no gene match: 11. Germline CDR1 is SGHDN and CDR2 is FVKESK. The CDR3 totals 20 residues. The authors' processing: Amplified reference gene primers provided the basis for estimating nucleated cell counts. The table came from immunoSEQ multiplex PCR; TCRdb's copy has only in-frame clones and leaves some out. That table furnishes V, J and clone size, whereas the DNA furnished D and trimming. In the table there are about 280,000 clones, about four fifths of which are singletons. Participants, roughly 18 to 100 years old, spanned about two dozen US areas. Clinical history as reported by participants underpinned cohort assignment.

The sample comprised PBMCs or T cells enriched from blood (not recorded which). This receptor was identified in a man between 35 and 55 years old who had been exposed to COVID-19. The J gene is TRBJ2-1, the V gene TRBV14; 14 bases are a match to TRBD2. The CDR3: CASSQGTQPGLAGVYNEQFF. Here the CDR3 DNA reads TGTGCCAGCAGCCAAGGGACCCAACCGGGACTAGCGGGAGTCTACAATGAGCAGTTCTTC.